Each of the 30 T cell receptor beta chains below was sequenced from the same sample in a study of T cell clonotyping in hematopoietic cell transplantation. Generated by immunoSEQ multiplex PCR, the TCRdb table keeps only in-frame clones and is missing some. Here the sample spans roughly 8,000 clones, roughly 76% being singletons. This specimen was peripheral blood mononuclear cells, taken 180 days after allogeneic stem cell transplant. The source of these receptors is a female patient aged 45-65 years who had an allogeneic stem cell transplant from an unrelated donor, so the T cells may come from the graft donor. Some clones in this sample may be carry-over from other donors' samples.

This sequence joins TRBV14 and TRBJ2-7, with D perhaps TRBD1 (6 bases). This CDR3 is built from 12 residues. Germline V gene lookup returns CDR1 SGHDN and CDR2 FVKESK. Trimming removed 4 bases at V and 3 bases at J, with 7 bases between. Here the CDR3 reads CASSPRGYEQYF. The CDR3 bases are TGTGCCAGCAGCCCCAGGGGCTACGAGCAGTACTTC.

This clone was seen just once. This rearrangement joins TRBV27 to TRBJ1-2; the D is unclear. There are 13 residues in the CDR3. Per germline, CDR1 MNHEY and CDR2 SMNVEV (reference sequence). V shed 0 bases and J shed 8 bases, with 10 bases lying between them. CDR3: CASSLSFQNGYTF. In nucleotides, the CDR3 is TGTGCCAGCAGTTTATCGTTCCAGAACGGCTACACCTTC.

The V and J genes are TRBV6-5 and TRBJ1-2, with TRBD1 matching over 7 bases. The germline gives CDR1 MNHEY, CDR2 SVGAGI. J gave up 7 bases and V 6 bases, and 14 bases lay outside the gene matches. CDR3 length: 15 residues. CDR3 region: CASRPGGGPRGGYTF. The DNA for the CDR3 is TGTGCCAGCAGACCAGGGGGGGGTCCTCGAGGTGGCTACACCTTC.

This chain connects TRBV6-4 to TRBJ2-2, with D possibly called TRBD1 or TRBD2 (6 bases each). Deletions cut 3 bases from V and 5 bases from J, with 19 bases between. Looked up from germline, CDR1 is MRHNA and CDR2 is SNTAGT. The CDR3 has 17 amino acids. The CDR3 here is CASSEISEGVNTGELFF. For the CDR3, the DNA is TGTGCCAGCAGTGAAATTTCGGAGGGGGTAAATACCGGGGAGCTGTTTTTT.

The genes are TRBV6-1 and TRBJ1-5; D is perhaps TRBD1 (6 bases). This CDR3 spans 15 amino acids. V was shortened by 5 bases and J by 0 bases, with 11 bases between the two germline ends. Germline assignment: CDR1 MNHNS and CDR2 SASEGT. This chain's CDR3 is CASSLQGNSNQPQHF. The CDR3 DNA reads as TGTGCCAGCAGTCTACAGGGTAATAGCAATCAGCCCCAGCATTTT.

The chain links TRBV30 to TRBJ2-3, with D hard to call. CDR1 and CDR2 from the germline V gene are GTSNPN and SVGIG (reference sequence). V was trimmed by 0 bases and J by 1 base, leaving 8 bases between them. CDR3 length equals 14 residues. For the CDR3, the DNA is TGTGCCTGGAGTGTAAACTGGGGCACAGATACGCAGTATTTT. Translated, it gives CAWSVNWGTDTQYF.

The rearrangement joins TRBV7-2 to TRBJ2-3; D gene uncertain. V was cut by 5 bases and J by 0 bases, with 9 bases left in between. The CDR3 has 14 residues. Germline loops: CDR1 SGHTA, CDR2 FQGNSA. The CDR3 protein is CASSLRTSTDTQYF. Written as DNA, the CDR3 is TGTGCCAGCAGCCTTAGGACCAGCACAGATACGCAGTATTTT.

The chain joins TRBV6-6 to TRBJ2-5; tentatively, D is TRBD1 or TRBD2 (5 bases each). This CDR3 is built from 15 residues. V lost 0 bases, J lost 5 bases, and 13 bases lay in between. Germline V gene lookup returns CDR1 MNHNY and CDR2 SVGAGI (reference sequence). The chain's CDR3 is CASSYSRGAMETQYF. The CDR3 DNA sequence: TGTGCCAGCAGTTACTCGAGGGGCGCCATGGAGACCCAGTACTTC.

This sequence joins TRBV6-1 and TRBJ2-7; 13 bases align to TRBD2. Germline trimming cut 1 base from V and 3 bases from J; bases unmatched to any gene: 0. CDR1 MNHNS and CDR2 SASEGT come from the germline V gene. This CDR3 contains 15 residues. The CDR3 bases are TGTGCCAGCAGTGAAGGGACTAGCGGGAGCTACGAGCAGTACTTC. Translating gives CASSEGTSGSYEQYF.

The gene calls are TRBV4-2 and TRBJ2-5, with TRBD2 matching over 9 bases. J was trimmed by 6 bases and V by 0 bases; bases with no gene match: 8. Germline CDR1 and CDR2: LGHNA and YNFKEQ. This CDR3 spans 16 amino acids. The CDR3 protein is CASSQDLGSGGKTQYF. For the CDR3, the DNA is TGTGCCAGCAGCCAAGATCTGGGTAGCGGGGGAAAGACCCAGTACTTC.

CDR3 DNA sequence: TGTGCCAGTAGTACCTTGGGGTCCCGCTATGGCTACACCTTC. Its translation is CASSTLGSRYGYTF. The rearrangement joins TRBV19 to TRBJ1-2; D remains unclear. CDR3 size: 14 residues. Germline loops: CDR1 LNHDA, CDR2 SQIVND (reference sequence). V was clipped by 4 bases and J by 4 bases, with 13 bases between them.

The chain combines TRBV7-2 with TRBJ1-1, with D uncertain. Germline V gives CDR1 SGHTA, CDR2 FQGNSA. This CDR3 is 13 amino acids long. The V gene lost 5 bases and the J gene lost 0 bases, with 7 bases spanning the gap. CDR3 residues: CASSVRLNTEAFF. The CDR3 DNA reads as TGTGCCAGCAGCGTCCGATTGAACACTGAAGCTTTCTTT. The complete variable domain, with remaining parts taken from reference TRBV7-2 and TRBJ1-1, reads GAGVSQSPSNKVTEKGKDVELRCDPISGHTALYWYRQSLGQGLEFLIYFQGNSAPDKSGLPSDRFSAERTGGSVSTLTIQRTQQEDSAVYLCASSVRLNTEAFFGQGTRLTVV.

The rearrangement uses TRBV29-1 and TRBJ2-7; no reliable D call. In germline, CDR1 is SQVTM, CDR2 ANQGSEA. The V end lost 7 bases, the J end lost 0 bases, and 13 bases lay between the germline ends. This CDR3 has 13 amino acids. For the CDR3, the DNA is TGCAGCGCGGAACGGCCAAACTCCTACGAGCAGTACTTC. This sequence encodes CSAERPNSYEQYF.

This clone was seen a handful of times. This chain uses TRBV7-3 with TRBJ1-2; 8 nucleotides agree with TRBD1. The ends lost 0 bases at V and 8 bases at J; junction bases unmatched: 5. CDR1 is SGHTA and CDR2 is FQGTGA in the germline V gene. This CDR3 has 14 amino acids. For the CDR3, the DNA is TGTGCCAGCAGCTTAACTACCGGGACAGGCGGCTACACCTTC. Amino acid sequence: CASSLTTGTGGYTF.

The chain joins TRBV29-1 to TRBJ2-5, with a possible D match to TRBD2 (6 bases). The germline V gene has CDR1 SQVTM and CDR2 ANQGSEA. Trimming left V 6 bases short and J 4 bases short, with 21 bases between. The CDR3 is 15 residues long. This chain's CDR3 is CSVGVRGAGGETQYF. The CDR3 nucleotides are TGCAGCGTCGGGGTAAGGGGAGCCGGGGGAGAGACCCAGTACTTC. Based on the CDR3 plus reference TRBV29-1 and TRBJ2-5, the full variable domain is SAVISQKPSRDICQRGTSLTIQCQVDSQVTMMFWYRQQPGQSLTLIATANQGSEATYESGFVIDKFPISRPNLTFSTLTVSNMSPEDSSIYLCSVGVRGAGGETQYFGPGTRLLVL.

The chain has TRBV6-5 and TRBJ1-2; D not resolved. Germline V gene data show CDR1 as MNHEY and CDR2 as SVGAGI. The CDR3 sequence is 14 residues long. Trimming removed 6 bases at V and 0 bases at J, with 11 bases between. CDR3: CASRRELANYGYTF. The CDR3 DNA reads as TGTGCCAGCAGGAGAGAGTTAGCTAACTATGGCTACACCTTC.

This chain connects TRBV5-8 to TRBJ2-6; the D is unclear. Germline CDR1 reads SGHTS; CDR2 reads YDEGEE. The length of the CDR3 is 15 residues. Trimming removed 2 bases from V and 4 bases from J, with 10 bases in between. CDR3 residues: CASSFLVGGANVLTF. CDR3 DNA: TGTGCCAGCAGCTTCCTCGTCGGAGGGGCCAACGTCCTGACTTTC.

J is TRBJ2-7 and V is TRBV14; possibly TRBD1 for D (5 bases). Germline V gene lookup returns CDR1 SGHDN and CDR2 FVKESK. Deletions cut 1 base from V and 7 bases from J, with 11 bases between. The CDR3 is made up of 13 amino acids. The DNA for the CDR3 is TGTGCCAGCAGCCAAGGACAGATCCAGGAGCAGTACTTC. As protein: CASSQGQIQEQYF.

The chain joins TRBV5-4 to TRBJ2-7, with 11 bases identical to TRBD2. CDR3 length: 17 amino acids. The V gene end was trimmed by 4 bases and the J gene end by 4 bases; junction bases not matched to a gene: 13. Germline V lookup: CDR1 SGHNT, CDR2 YYREEE (reference sequence). The CDR3 sequence is CASSLSPLAGEGYEQYF. The CDR3 bases are TGTGCCAGCAGCCTCTCGCCACTAGCGGGAGAAGGATACGAGCAGTACTTC.

The V gene is TRBV5-4, the J gene TRBJ1-1; D is undetermined. Trimming pared 4 bases from V and 1 base from J, leaving 5 bases between. This CDR3 is built from 12 residues. Germline V gene lookup returns CDR1 SGHNT and CDR2 YYREEE (reference sequence). CDR3 in amino acids: CASSNRNTEAFF. The CDR3 region has the DNA TGTGCCAGCAGCAACCGGAACACTGAAGCTTTCTTT.

The CDR3 is CSVLRGGLRAEAFF. The DNA for the CDR3 is TGCAGCGTTCTACGGGGGGGCCTAAGGGCTGAAGCTTTCTTT. V and J are TRBV29-1 and TRBJ1-1; TRBD1 is a possible D gene (6 bases). Deletions cut 5 bases from V and 6 bases from J, with 19 bases between. This CDR3 spans 14 amino acids. Germline V CDR1 and CDR2: SQVTM, ANQGSEA.

This clone appeared once. The CDR3 DNA follows: TGCGCCAGCAGCTTGCTAGCGGGGGGGCGAACAGATACGCAGTATTTT. Protein sequence: CASSLLAGGRTDTQYF. This chain uses TRBV5-1 with TRBJ2-3, with 12 bases matching TRBD2. Germline V gene lookup returns CDR1 SGHRS and CDR2 YFSETQ. The CDR3 sequence is 16 residues long. V lost 1 base and J lost 3; bases outside the gene matches: 3. Full variable domain (rest looked up from reference TRBV5-1 and TRBJ2-3): KAGVTQTPRYLIKTRGQQVTLSCSPISGHRSVSWYQQTPGQGLQFLFEYFSETQRNKGNFPGRFSGRQFSNSRSEMNVSTLELGDSALYLCASSLLAGGRTDTQYFGPGTRLTVL.

This sequence joins TRBV7-9 and TRBJ1-3, with 7 nucleotides matching TRBD1. The CDR3 runs to 15 residues. Trimming at V came to 5 bases and at J to 8 bases, leaving 12 bases not matched to a gene. Germline CDR1 and CDR2: SEHNR and FQNEAQ (reference sequence). The CDR3 sequence: CASSRAEGAQDTIYF. In DNA form, the CDR3 reads TGTGCCAGCAGCCGCGCAGAGGGGGCGCAGGACACCATATATTTT.

This chain links TRBV30 with TRBJ1-5, with TRBD1 identical over 7 bases. Germline trimming cut 4 bases from V and 3 bases from J; bases unmatched to any gene: 9. The germline V gene has CDR1 GTSNPN and CDR2 SVGIG (reference sequence). This CDR3 region has 15 residues. The chain's CDR3 is CAWTRGGGVNQPQHF. CDR3 bases: TGTGCCTGGACCCGGGGAGGGGGCGTCAATCAGCCCCAGCATTTT.

CDR3 region: CASSLGLAGVTGELFF. CDR3 sequence (DNA): TGTGCCAGCAGCTTGGGACTAGCGGGGGTTACCGGGGAGCTGTTTTTT. The chain joins TRBV13 to TRBJ2-2; 14 nucleotides agree with TRBD2. V shed 3 bases and J 5 bases; nucleotides not matched to a gene: 2. CDR1 and CDR2 (germline): PRHDT, FYEKMQ (reference sequence). The length of the CDR3 is 16 residues.

The chain employs TRBV28 and TRBJ2-1; possibly TRBD1 or TRBD2 for D (6 bases each). The CDR3 consists of 14 residues. Germline CDR1 reads MDHEN; CDR2 reads SYDVKM. V lost 5 bases and J lost 5, with 13 bases in between. The CDR3 DNA reads TGTGCCAGCAGTGACGGGGGCCATGACAATGAGCAGTTCTTC. Translated, it gives CASSDGGHDNEQFF.

This sequence joins TRBV19 and TRBJ2-3; D is perhaps TRBD1 (7 bases). Germline V lookup: CDR1 LNHDA, CDR2 SQIVND (reference sequence). Trimming left V 7 bases short and J 3 bases short, with 14 bases between. The CDR3 spans 14 residues. The CDR3 nucleotides read TGTGCCAGTACCAACAGGGGAGGTACAGATACGCAGTATTTT. This encodes CASTNRGGTDTQYF.

V gene TRBV25-1 combines with J gene TRBJ1-2, with a weak D call TRBD1 (6 bases). Germline V gene data show CDR1 as MGHDK and CDR2 as SYGVNS. The V gene lost 6 bases and the J gene lost 3 bases, with 17 bases spanning the gap. The CDR3 is 15 residues long. CDR3 region: CASRGPQGHDYGYTF. DNA for the CDR3: TGTGCCAGCAGGGGTCCGCAGGGGCATGACTATGGCTACACCTTC.

The chain joins TRBV7-2 to TRBJ2-5, with TRBD1 matching 7 bases. CDR3 size: 13 residues. Germline-derived CDR1 and CDR2 are SGHTA and FQGNSA. V trimming: 4 bases; J trimming: 5 bases; junction bases outside the gene matches: 4. The CDR3 DNA sequence: TGTGCCAGCAGCTATCAGGGGGTTGAGACCCAGTACTTC. This gives the protein CASSYQGVETQYF.

This clone was seen a single time. The V gene is TRBV27, the J gene TRBJ1-1, with 9 bases lining up with TRBD1. The CDR3 runs 15 residues. CDR1 and CDR2 from the germline V gene are MNHEY and SMNVEV (reference sequence). The V segment lost 5 bases and the J segment 4 bases; nucleotides outside the gene matches: 8. In DNA form, the CDR3 reads TGTGCCAGCAGTCCCTCGGGACAGGGAGGCACTGAAGCTTTCTTT. Protein product: CASSPSGQGGTEAFF.